The 19 T cell receptor beta chains in this list originate from one sample, sequenced in a study of beta chain features in type 1 diabetes (dated by TCRdb to about 2018). Findings and caveats that apply to the study as a whole: In all four CD4+ subsets, TCRB CDR3 length was moderately but significantly shorter in type 1 diabetes patients.

For these receptors, no antigen is known. Library generation was performed with the immunoSEQ multiplex PCR assay. The entire isolated RNA was reverse transcribed using the High Capacity cDNA Reverse Transcription Kit, and thus expressed TCRB transcripts were sequenced. This immuneACCESS table, as held by TCRdb, lists in-frame sequences with V and J called but not all clones. Of the missing ones, under half trace to an unresolved V gene in checked studies; the others have no known cause. Within this sample are roughly 730,000 clones, with roughly 13% of them counted one time only. In total, the top ten clones hold less than 0.025% of the sample. The sample comprised naive CD4+ T cells from blood. What the cell subset or site label conveys for this sample: true naive CD4+ T cells. The origin of the receptors is a man aged 18-30 years with type 1 diabetes.

The chain joins TRBV7-9 to TRBJ2-5; no clear D gene. Germline-derived CDR1 and CDR2 are SEHNR and FQNEAQ (reference sequence). The germline V and J ends were trimmed by 3 bases and 2 bases, with 7 bases remaining between them. CDR3 length: 13 residues. The CDR3 nucleotides read TGTGCCAGCAGCTTGAGTCAGCAAGAGACCCAGTACTTC. This translates into CASSLSQQETQYF.

This clone was detected once. This chain's CDR3 is CASSLGGTTGHIQYF. Here the CDR3 DNA reads TGTGCCAGCAGCTTAGGCGGGACCACAGGGCACATTCAGTACTTC. This chain connects TRBV11-3 to TRBJ2-4, with D perhaps assigned TRBD1 or TRBD2 (6 bases each). There are 15 residues in the CDR3. The V gene lost 1 base and the J gene lost 8 bases, with 15 bases spanning the gap. Per germline, CDR1 SGHNT and CDR2 YENEEA.

The table lists this clone with a few counts. The chain is built from TRBV29-1 and TRBJ1-1; the D gene is possibly TRBD1 (5 bases). Germline V gene lookup returns CDR1 SQVTM and CDR2 ANQGSEA. V was trimmed by 7 bases and J by 2 bases, leaving 14 bases between them. The CDR3 consists of 13 residues. Here the CDR3 DNA reads TGCAGCGCCTTGGACATCAGTAACACTGAAGCTTTCTTT. This sequence encodes CSALDISNTEAFF.

The V and J genes are TRBV13 and TRBJ2-1; either TRBD1 or TRBD2 may fit D (5 bases each). The CDR3 is made up of 14 amino acids. V was cut by 5 bases and J by 9 bases, with 17 bases left in between. Germline CDR1 is PRHDT and CDR2 is FYEKMQ (reference sequence). In DNA, the CDR3 is TGTGCCAGCAGCCTCCCTCGGGGCTTAGGTGAGCAGTTCTTC. Its translation is CASSLPRGLGEQFF.

Only a few counts were recorded for this clone. The chain recombines TRBV7-8 with TRBJ2-3; D not certain. V shed 0 bases and J shed 0 bases, with 7 bases lying between them. Germline loops: CDR1 SGHVS, CDR2 FQNEAQ. This CDR3 is built from 15 residues. CDR3 DNA: TGTGCCAGCAGCTTAGCGGTGGCAAGCACAGATACGCAGTATTTT. It translates to CASSLAVASTDTQYF.

V usage is TRBV2 and J usage is TRBJ1-6, with 9 bases fitting TRBD1. The CDR3 has 14 residues. The germline CDR1 and CDR2 sequences are SNHLY and FYNNEI. V shed 10 bases and J 10 bases; nucleotides not matched to a gene: 11. The CDR3 is CANRDRDIRSPLHF. The CDR3 nucleotides read TGTGCCAACCGGGACAGGGATATTAGGTCACCCCTCCACTTT.

The chain combines TRBV30 with TRBJ1-5, with a tentative D call TRBD1 (5 bases). Looked up from germline, CDR1 is GTSNPN and CDR2 is SVGIG (reference sequence). CDR3 length: 14 residues. The ends were cut back, 3 bases at V and 1 base at J, with 10 bases in the middle. Here the CDR3 DNA reads TGTGCCTGGAGCACCGGGACGAGCAATCAGCCCCAGCATTTT. It translates to CAWSTGTSNQPQHF.

This clone showed up many times. The same CDR3 also results from other DNA sequences found in this sample. The chain carries TRBV15 and TRBJ2-1; D unresolved. Germline V gives CDR1 LNHNV, CDR2 YYDKDF (reference sequence). The CDR3 runs 11 residues. V was pared by 5 bases and J by 2 bases, with 1 base between. The CDR3 loop is CATSAYNEQFF. CDR3 in DNA: TGTGCCACCAGCGCCTACAATGAGCAGTTCTTC.

This clone was detected a few times. The chain carries TRBV23-1 and TRBJ1-2; D may be TRBD1 (5 bases). TRBV23-1 is an ORF, with its function uncertain. CDR3 length: 14 amino acids. The germline V and J ends were trimmed by 2 bases and 11 bases, with 18 bases remaining between them. The CDR3 DNA sequence: TGCGCCAGCAGTCAAACACCATCGCCTGGGGGTTACACCTTC. Translating it yields CASSQTPSPGGYTF.

The chain uses TRBV30 and TRBJ2-6; D may be TRBD2 (7 bases). With 4 bases removed from V and 2 bases from J, the gap between germline ends came to 15 bases. The CDR3 sequence is 16 residues long. Per germline, CDR1 GTSNPN and CDR2 SVGIG (reference sequence). CDR3: CAWTPAGAAGANVLTF. DNA for the CDR3: TGTGCCTGGACCCCCGCGGGGGCCGCTGGGGCCAACGTCCTGACTTTC.

The CDR3, as DNA: TGTGCCAGCAGCTTAGACAGGGTTGATACGCAGTATTTT. It codes for CASSLDRVDTQYF. The chain carries TRBV11-1 and TRBJ2-3; D is possibly TRBD1 (6 bases). The CDR3 has 13 amino acids. CDR1 is SGHAT, CDR2 FQDESV, per germline (reference sequence). V was clipped by 1 base and J by 6 bases, with 8 bases between them.

J is TRBJ2-3 and V is TRBV5-4, with 8 bases matching TRBD1. This CDR3 is 15 amino acids long. Germline loops: CDR1 SGHNT, CDR2 YYREEE (reference sequence). With V trimmed by 4 bases and J by 4 bases, 8 bases remained unmatched. CDR3 nucleotides: TGTGCCAGCAGCCCCCTGACAGGGGTAGCAGATACGCAGTATTTT. Its translation is CASSPLTGVADTQYF.

This clone occurred a few times. J is TRBJ2-5 and V is TRBV5-1; tentative D call: TRBD2 (6 bases). The CDR3 is 14 amino acids. Germline values: CDR1 SGHRS, CDR2 YFSETQ. V lost 0 bases to trimming and J lost 5 bases, with 11 bases between them. The CDR3 reads CASSLGLGMETQYF. The CDR3 DNA reads as TGCGCCAGCAGCTTGGGACTAGGGATGGAGACCCAGTACTTC.

This chain joins TRBV11-2 and TRBJ2-5; weak D call: TRBD2 (7 bases). This CDR3 has 15 amino acids. The germline V and J ends were trimmed by 5 bases and 4 bases, with 17 bases remaining between them. Looked up from germline, CDR1 is SGHAT and CDR2 is FQNNGV. CDR3 in DNA: TGTGCCAGCAGCCGGGGGGCACAGGATGCAGAGACCCAGTACTTC. It codes for CASSRGAQDAETQYF.

The chain is built from TRBV29-1 and TRBJ2-1; either TRBD1 or TRBD2 may supply D (6 bases each). V lost 4 bases, J lost 0 bases, and 13 bases lay in between. Germline V gene data show CDR1 as SQVTM and CDR2 as ANQGSEA. This CDR3 contains 15 residues. CDR3 protein: CSVVGGPSSYNEQFF. CDR3 nucleotides: TGCAGCGTTGTGGGGGGCCCCAGCTCCTACAATGAGCAGTTCTTC.

This clone turned up a few times. The chain links TRBV6-5 to TRBJ2-7; 9 bases are a match to TRBD1. V trimming: 6 bases; J trimming: 2 bases; junction bases outside the gene matches: 5. The CDR3 contains 14 residues. Germline values: CDR1 MNHEY, CDR2 SVGAGI. In nucleotides, the CDR3 is TGTGCCAGCAGACTGGGACAGGGAGCCTACGAGCAGTACTTC. It codes for CASRLGQGAYEQYF.

V is TRBV5-4 and J is TRBJ1-5; D unresolved. The CDR3 consists of 9 residues. The germline V gene has CDR1 SGHNT and CDR2 YYREEE (reference sequence). V was pared by 2 bases and J by 11 bases, with 2 bases between. The CDR3 reads CASSFSQHF. CDR3 DNA sequence: TGTGCCAGCAGCTTTTCCCAGCATTTT. Combining the CDR3 with reference TRBV5-4 and TRBJ1-5 gives the whole variable domain ETGVTQSPTHLIKTRGQQVTLRCSSQSGHNTVSWYQQALGQGPQFIFQYYREEENGRGNFPPRFSGLQFPNYSSELNVNALELDDSALYLCASSFSQHFGDGTRLSIL.

The DNA of the CDR3 is TGTGCCTGGAGTGTTGGGAGGTCAGATACGCAGTATTTT. As protein: CAWSVGRSDTQYF. The V call is TRBV30, the J call TRBJ2-3; TRBD2 might be the D (6 bases). The CDR3 is 13 residues long. Germline V CDR1 and CDR2: GTSNPN, SVGIG (reference sequence). V was cut by 0 bases and J by 4 bases, with 8 bases left in between.

CDR3 coding DNA: TGTGCCAGCAGGCCCCAGGGGGGGAATCAGCCCCAGCATTTT. This translates into CASRPQGGNQPQHF. V and J are TRBV2 and TRBJ1-5; 7 nucleotides line up with TRBD1. Germline V gene data show CDR1 as SNHLY and CDR2 as FYNNEI. This CDR3 has 14 amino acids. The trim removed 6 bases at V and 4 bases at J, leaving 6 bases unmatched.